Listed below are T cell receptor beta chains from one sample, sequenced in a study of T cells in Graves' hyperthyroidism and ophthalmopathy. One entry per CDR3 protein results from TCRdb running MiXCR on the multiplex PCR reads. The data show 550,000 to 650,000 distinct CDR3 sequences, approximately 15% seen once. Sequenced material: blood. These TCRs come from a woman aged 40 to 50 with Graves' hyperthyroidism. The CDR3 runs from the conserved cysteine through the conserved F or W. The D gene is left open where the match is weak. The size field is filled for only some rows; it gives once, few, many or a size class.

J	length	D	V	size	CDR3	DNA
TRBJ2-1	13	TRBD1	TRBV5-1	many	CASSLRGLWEQFF	TGCGCCAGCAGCTTGAGGGGGCTTTGGGAGCAGTTCTTC
TRBJ2-1	14	TRBD1	TRBV11-3	many	CASTRDRVDNEQFF	TGTGCCAGCACCAGGGACAGGGTAGACAATGAGCAGTTCTTC
TRBJ2-5	13	-	TRBV20-1	many	CSAKNQGAETQYF	TGCAGTGCTAAGAACCAGGGTGCGGAGACCCAGTACTTC
TRBJ2-1	18	-	TRBV28	many	CASRSGTVAGPSYNEQFF	TGTGCCAGCAGGTCCGGGACAGTAGCGGGCCCCTCCTACAATGAGCAGTTCTTC
TRBJ1-5	16	-	TRBV3-1	-	CASSQGVWQGNQPQHF	TGTGCCAGCAGCCAAGGCGTCTGGCAGGGCAATCAGCCCCAGCATTTT
TRBJ1-1	15	TRBD1	TRBV28	-	CASTPLDRVLSEAFF	TGTGCCAGCACTCCACTCGACAGGGTCTTGTCTGAAGCTTTCTTT
TRBJ1-1	14	-	TRBV11-2	many	CASSRPSAVSEAFF	TGTGCCAGCAGCCGACCCTCGGCCGTGAGTGAAGCTTTCTTT
TRBJ1-5	16	-	TRBV4-1	few	CASSQEGGGLNQPQHF	TGCGCCAGCAGCCAAGAAGGAGGCGGACTCAATCAGCCCCAGCATTTT
TRBJ2-5	10	-	TRBV2	many	CASALETQYF	TGTGCCAGCGCCTTAGAGACCCAGTACTTC
TRBJ1-5	15	TRBD1	TRBV20-1	few	CSARSGQGLLGPQHF	TGCAGTGCTCGCTCGGGACAGGGGCTCTTGGGGCCCCAGCATTTT
TRBJ1-6	15	TRBD1	TRBV18	-	CASSPGQGGNSPLHF	TGTGCCAGCTCACCGGGACAGGGAGGAAATTCACCCCTCCACTTT
TRBJ2-1	18	TRBD2	TRBV20-1	-	CSAKRLAGVGQSYNEQFF	TGCAGTGCTAAGAGACTAGCGGGAGTCGGGCAGTCCTACAATGAGCAGTTCTTC
TRBJ2-5	13	-	TRBV27	many	CASSFIWGETQYF	TGTGCCAGCAGTTTTATCTGGGGGGAGACCCAGTACTTC
TRBJ2-3	13	-	TRBV12-3/TRBV12-4	-	CASRRRQVDTQYF	TGTGCCAGCAGGAGACGACAGGTGGATACGCAGTATTTT
TRBJ2-7	14	TRBD1	TRBV25-1	-	CASSRRDRVHEQYF	TGTGCCAGCAGTCGCCGGGACAGGGTCCACGAGCAGTACTTC
TRBJ1-4	13	-	TRBV29-1	few	CSAKQGSDEKLFF	TGCAGCGCTAAGCAGGGTTCCGATGAAAAACTGTTTTTT
TRBJ2-1	14	-	TRBV10-3	few	CAISARSSYNEQFF	TGTGCCATCAGTGCCCGGAGCTCCTACAATGAGCAGTTCTTC
TRBJ2-7	12	-	TRBV20-1	many	CSANPGVDEQYF	TGCAGTGCTAACCCGGGAGTGGACGAGCAGTACTTC
TRBJ1-1	12	-	TRBV3-1	few	CASSGAEGEAFF	TGTGCCAGCAGCGGGGCAGAGGGTGAAGCTTTCTTT
TRBJ2-3	11	-	TRBV11-2	many	CASGISHTQYF	TGTGCCAGCGGAATATCCCATACGCAGTATTTT
TRBJ1-5	15	-	TRBV20-1	many	CSARRPGKENQPQHF	TGCAGTGCCCGGCGTCCAGGAAAAGAGAATCAGCCCCAGCATTTT
TRBJ1-5	11	-	TRBV27	many	CATGNNQPQHF	TGTGCGACGGGGAACAATCAGCCCCAGCATTTT
TRBJ2-1	17	TRBD2	TRBV6-2/TRBV6-3	-	CASSYSFREDSYNEQFF	TGTGCCAGCAGTTACTCGTTCCGGGAGGACTCCTACAATGAGCAGTTCTTC
TRBJ1-5	15	-	TRBV12-3/TRBV12-4	-	CASSRRQGEGQPQHF	TGTGCCAGCAGCCGCCGTCAAGGGGAGGGTCAGCCCCAGCATTTT
TRBJ1-1	13	-	TRBV10-3	many	CAMTRDLNTEAFF	TGTGCCATGACCCGGGATTTGAACACTGAAGCTTTCTTT
TRBJ2-2	12	-	TRBV27	many	CASSSSPGELFF	TGTGCCAGCAGTTCAAGCCCTGGGGAGCTGTTTTTT
TRBJ2-7	17	TRBD1	TRBV28	many	CASSGPPPGQGAYEQYF	TGTGCCAGCAGTGGCCCCCCTCCGGGACAGGGGGCGTACGAGCAGTACTTC
TRBJ2-1	19	TRBD2	TRBV28	-	CASSLGTSGTAGSYNEQFF	TGTGCCAGCAGTCTGGGGACTAGCGGAACAGCGGGCTCCTACAATGAGCAGTTCTTC
TRBJ2-5	17	TRBD2	TRBV11-2	many	CASSSKTSGRARETQYF	TGTGCCAGCAGCTCTAAGACTAGCGGGAGGGCCAGGGAGACCCAGTACTTC
TRBJ2-5	15	TRBD1	TRBV12-3/TRBV12-4	many	CASRPPGQLLETQYF	TGTGCCAGCAGGCCCCCGGGACAGCTTTTAGAGACCCAGTACTTC
TRBJ2-1	16	TRBD1	TRBV5-6	-	CASSFFGTGSYNEQFF	TGTGCCAGCAGCTTTTTTGGGACAGGGTCCTACAATGAGCAGTTCTTC
TRBJ1-1	16	-	TRBV7-9	few	CASSLARGDSNTEAFF	TGTGCCAGCAGCTTAGCGCGTGGGGATTCGAACACTGAAGCTTTCTTT
TRBJ2-3	19	TRBD2	TRBV7-9	few	CASSFFRTSGRMRTDTQYF	TGTGCCAGCAGCTTCTTCCGGACTAGCGGGAGAATGAGAACAGATACGCAGTATTTT
TRBJ1-2	13	-	TRBV3-1	many	CASSQGGRDGYTF	TGTGCCAGCAGCCAAGGGGGGAGGGATGGCTACACCTTC
TRBJ2-1	16	TRBD1	TRBV5-1	-	CASSTAQGTMDNEQFF	TGCGCCAGCAGCACCGCACAGGGGACCATGGACAATGAGCAGTTCTTC
TRBJ2-7	19	-	TRBV12-5	few	CASGLDFTGGGSVGYEQYF	TGTGCTAGTGGTTTGGACTTCACAGGGGGGGGTTCGGTTGGCTACGAGCAGTACTTC
TRBJ2-7	15	TRBD1	TRBV3-1	many	CASSQETGGPYEQYF	TGTGCCAGCAGCCAAGAGACAGGGGGCCCCTACGAGCAGTACTTC
TRBJ1-6	15	-	TRBV5-1	many	CASSLSSGDNSPLHF	TGCGCCAGCAGCTTATCATCAGGGGATAATTCACCCCTCCACTTT
TRBJ2-7	15	TRBD1	TRBV10-2	-	CASSESWTGYYEQYF	TGCGCCAGCAGTGAGTCGTGGACAGGGTATTACGAGCAGTACTTC
TRBJ1-1	13	-	TRBV4-1	many	CASSQEWGNEAFF	TGCGCCAGCAGCCAAGAGTGGGGGAATGAAGCTTTCTTT
TRBJ1-5	15	-	TRBV9	many	CASSVAGMSNQPQHF	TGTGCCAGCAGCGTAGCAGGGATGAGCAATCAGCCCCAGCATTTT
TRBJ2-5	16	TRBD2	TRBV15	many	CATSSGEGFGQETQYF	TGTGCCACCAGCTCCGGGGAGGGCTTCGGCCAAGAGACCCAGTACTTC
TRBJ2-1	15	TRBD2	TRBV20-1	-	CSAPGTSGIYNEQFF	TGCAGTGCCCCCGGGACTAGCGGGATCTACAATGAGCAGTTCTTC
TRBJ2-1	14	TRBD2	TRBV6-1	-	CASRTSGRANEQFF	TGTGCCAGCAGGACTAGCGGGAGGGCTAATGAGCAGTTCTTC
TRBJ2-5	15	-	TRBV4-1	-	CASSPTGLYQETQYF	TGCGCCAGCAGCCCGACCGGGCTGTACCAAGAGACCCAGTACTTC
TRBJ2-3	15	TRBD2	TRBV20-1	many	CSASGTSGITDTQYF	TGCAGTGCTTCAGGGACTAGCGGGATAACAGATACGCAGTATTTT
TRBJ2-1	17	TRBD1	TRBV28	many	CASSTRWDRSGSNEQFF	TGTGCCAGCAGTACTCGATGGGACAGATCAGGTTCAAATGAGCAGTTCTTC
TRBJ2-5	15	TRBD2	TRBV2	many	CASRDSGTLQETQYF	TGTGCCAGCAGAGATAGCGGGACCTTACAAGAGACCCAGTACTTC
TRBJ1-5	14	-	TRBV5-5	-	CASSWGLSNQPQHF	TGTGCCAGCAGCTGGGGACTGAGCAATCAGCCCCAGCATTTT
TRBJ2-7	9	-	TRBV29-1	few	CSVRYEQYF	TGCAGCGTCCGCTACGAGCAGTACTTC
TRBJ2-5	14	-	TRBV10-1	-	CASSVETLMEAQYF	TGCGCCAGCAGTGTGGAGACTCTGATGGAGGCCCAGTACTTC
TRBJ1-1	18	TRBD1	TRBV5-1	many	CASSLRGPTGYMNTEAFF	TGCGCCAGCAGCTTGCGGGGGCCGACAGGGTACATGAACACTGAAGCTTTCTTT
TRBJ1-6	17	-	TRBV20-1	few	CSARDKEVSSYNSPLHF	TGCAGTGCTAGAGATAAGGAAGTGAGCTCCTATAATTCACCCCTCCACTTT
TRBJ2-2	13	-	TRBV6-1	-	CASKYDRGRELFF	TGTGCCAGCAAATACGACCGGGGGAGGGAGCTGTTTTTT
TRBJ1-5	15	TRBD1	TRBV12-3/TRBV12-4	many	CASSLSQGASQPQHF	TGTGCCAGCAGTTTGTCACAGGGGGCTAGTCAGCCCCAGCATTTT
TRBJ2-5	16	TRBD1	TRBV5-1	many	CASSRETGVLQETQYF	TGCGCCAGCAGCCGCGAGACAGGGGTCCTACAAGAGACCCAGTACTTC
TRBJ1-1	13	-	TRBV2	many	CASSGLGESQAFF	TGTGCCAGCAGTGGGTTGGGGGAGTCGCAGGCTTTCTTT
TRBJ1-3	14	-	TRBV20-1	few	CSATEDNSGNTIYF	TGCAGTGCTACGGAAGATAACTCTGGAAACACCATATATTTT